This entry is about one T cell receptor beta chain. This clonotype was seen at least ten times. The antigen it recognizes is unknown. One base away there is no much larger clone; base qualities are not given. The germline V gene (reference sequence) specifies SGHKS as CDR1 and YYEKEE as CDR2. V lost 1 base and J lost 2 bases, and the count of bases not matched to a germline gene is 4. The CDR3 has 15 amino acids, counting the end cysteine and phenylalanine. Only CDR3 DNA is held: 45 bases, read in frame from base 1. The library was made by PCR. TCRdb lists the instrument as Illumina HiSeq 2500. TCR libraries were prepared with molecular barcoding, using unique molecular identifiers to normalize TCRbeta repertoire quantification. TCRdb itself trimmed the public reads at Q25 with fastp, ran MiXCR and retained productive beta chains. Rows merge per CDR3 protein into single entries with the most common DNA and genes. This sample has some 200,000 distinct CDR3 sequences in its table, and about 14% of those were observed once. The ten largest clones add up to roughly an eighth of the sample.

This entry is derived from a study of T-cell reconstitution after alpha-beta-depleted transplantation in children (dated by TCRdb to 2016 to 2017). A note on the overall study: Using TCR repertoire profiling, the study followed T-cell immune reconstitution in a quantitative way in children after TCRalphabeta/CD19-depleted allogeneic hematopoietic cell transplantation.

The TCR sequence derives from a human donor who donated a stem cell graft to a child with acute lymphoblastic leukemia. The material was PBMCs from the stem cell graft donor, obtained from the stem cell graft. The chain is encoded by TRBV5-5 joined to TRBJ2-5, with 8 middle bases fitting TRBD2. CDR3 reads: CASSLPGGRQETQYF. The bases are TGTGCCAGCAGCTTGCCGGGCGGGAGGCAAGAGACCCAGTACTTC.